This TCR beta chain is from a study of T cells in Graves' hyperthyroidism and ophthalmopathy. Study findings and constraints: Stable hyperthyroidism and ophthalmopathy were separated using 13 V-J signatures.

It was RNA transcripts that yielded the amplified TCR beta CDR3 regions. The study used the HTBI primer set for a first-round RT-PCR of the TCR CDR3. Using its own MiXCR run on the multiplex PCR reads, TCRdb lists one record per CDR3 protein. The sample has some 140,000 distinct CDR3 sequences, roughly a fifth seen once; the top ten hold around two thirds. This clonotype was seen repeatedly, ten times or more. Its cognate antigen is unknown. Patients were excluded for uncontrolled infection, other autoimmune disease, pregnancy or lactation. V gave up 6 bases and J gave up 0 bases; unmatched junction bases: 2. CDR3 length: 14 residues.

The TCR comes from a woman between 45 and 65 years old with Graves' hyperthyroidism that later progressed to Graves' ophthalmopathy. The genes are TRBV12-3 or TRBV12-4 and TRBJ2-1; the match to TRBD1 covers 7 bases. The specimen sequenced was blood. The chain's CDR3 is CASRGDSSYNEQFF. CDR3 sequence (DNA): TGTGCCAGCAGGGGGGACAGCTCCTACAATGAGCAGTTCTTC.